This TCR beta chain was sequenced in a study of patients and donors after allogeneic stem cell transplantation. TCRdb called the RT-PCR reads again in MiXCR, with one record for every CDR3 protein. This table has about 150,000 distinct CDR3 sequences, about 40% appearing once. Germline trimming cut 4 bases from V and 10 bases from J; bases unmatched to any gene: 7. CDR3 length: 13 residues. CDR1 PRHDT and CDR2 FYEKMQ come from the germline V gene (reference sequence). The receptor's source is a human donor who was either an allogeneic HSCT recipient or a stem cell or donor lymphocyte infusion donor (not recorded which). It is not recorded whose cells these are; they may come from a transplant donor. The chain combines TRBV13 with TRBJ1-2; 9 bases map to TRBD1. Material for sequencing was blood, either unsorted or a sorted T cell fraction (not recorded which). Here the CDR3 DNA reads TGTGCCAGCAGCTCCCCGGGACAGGGCTTCTACACCTTC. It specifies CASSSPGQGFYTF.